The 4 T cell receptor beta chains reported below all come from one sample, sequenced in a study of blood T cell repertoires in COVID-19. TCRdb's copy holds only in-frame clones and misses some; the assay was immunoSEQ multiplex PCR. This table has about 380,000 clones, 70% to 90% appearing once. The sample consisted of PBMCs or T cells enriched from blood (not recorded which). Receptor source: a young man who had recovered from COVID-19.

V and J are TRBV19 and TRBJ2-1, with 8 bases matching TRBD2. CDR1 and CDR2 from the germline V gene are LNHDA and SQIVND (reference sequence). The J segment lost 9 bases and the V segment lost 5 bases, leaving 18 bases of the junction unmatched. This CDR3 has 17 residues. Written as DNA, the CDR3 is TGTGCCAGTAGTTCCTCGTGGGAGCGGGGGATTGATGGTGAGCAGTTCTTC. Amino acid sequence: CASSSSWERGIDGEQFF.

The chain has TRBV6-5 and TRBJ1-5; tentatively, D is TRBD1 (6 bases). CDR3 size: 15 residues. Germline CDR1 MNHEY, CDR2 SVGAGI. Between the trimmed V and J ends, which lost 10 bases and 5 bases, there was a span of 21 bases. In nucleotides, the CDR3 is TGTGCCACAACTGCGGACAGTCTCCTGGATCAGCCCCAGCATTTT. Protein: CATTADSLLDQPQHF.

This clone is a singleton in its sample. The chain links TRBV19 to TRBJ1-2; 7 positions match TRBD1. The junction had 8 bases not matched to a gene; V was cut back by 3 bases and J by 7 bases. CDR3 size: 14 residues. Germline lookup yields CDR1 LNHDA and CDR2 SQIVND (reference sequence). In nucleotides, the CDR3 is TGTGCCAGTAGTATGAACAGGGGACGCCGTGGCTACACCTTC. It encodes CASSMNRGRRGYTF.

The chain is built from TRBV5-1 and TRBJ1-1; 7 nucleotides line up with TRBD1. Looked up from germline, CDR1 is SGHRS and CDR2 is YFSETQ. The V and J ends lost 4 bases and 0 bases, in that order; junction bases with no gene match: 15. CDR3 length equals 18 residues. CDR3 in DNA: TGCGCCAGCAGCCCCCAACCCCGGGACAGAATAATGAACACTGAAGCTTTCTTT. Translating gives CASSPQPRDRIMNTEAFF.